The clone carrying this T cell receptor (beta chain) has more than one count but fewer than ten. Its antigen is as yet unknown. The data are from a study of vaccination and CD4 T cells after COVID-19. About the study: With a range of 35 to 161, the median interval from diagnosis to drawing post-COVID samples was around 93 days. Blood was drawn a median roughly 79 days post second dose, range 14 to 241.

Study-level findings and limits: Early timepoints after natural infection were not analyzed in these convalescent patients.

CDR1 and CDR2 from the germline V gene are DFQATT and SNEGSKA (reference sequence). V was pared by 5 bases and J by 1 base, with 18 bases between. The CDR3 is 16 residues long. TCRdb fed the PCR reads into MiXCR, producing one record per CDR3 protein. The sample has about 20,000 distinct CDR3 sequences, roughly 62% seen once; the top ten hold around 1.1%. The chain links TRBV20-1 to TRBJ1-5; D is unclear. The sequencing used CD4+ T cells from blood, collected before SARS-CoV-2 vaccination. This TCR came from a human donor who had recovered from COVID-19. CDR3 in amino acids: CSAPIGGEVSNQPQHF. The CDR3 DNA reads as TGCAGTGCTCCTATCGGCGGGGAGGTGAGCAATCAGCCCCAGCATTTT.